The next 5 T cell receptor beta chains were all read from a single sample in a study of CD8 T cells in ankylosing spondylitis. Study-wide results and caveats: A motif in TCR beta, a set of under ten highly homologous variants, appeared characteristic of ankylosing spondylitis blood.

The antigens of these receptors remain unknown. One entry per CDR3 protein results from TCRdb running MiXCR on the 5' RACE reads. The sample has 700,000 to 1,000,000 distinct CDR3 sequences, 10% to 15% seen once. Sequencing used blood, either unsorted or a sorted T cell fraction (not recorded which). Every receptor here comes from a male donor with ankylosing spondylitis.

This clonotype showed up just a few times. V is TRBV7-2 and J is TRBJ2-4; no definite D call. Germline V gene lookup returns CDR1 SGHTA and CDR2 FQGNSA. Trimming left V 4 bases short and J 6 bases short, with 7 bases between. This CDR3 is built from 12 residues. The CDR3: CASSSPGNIQYF. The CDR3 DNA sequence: TGTGCCAGCAGCTCCCCGGGAAACATTCAGTACTTC.

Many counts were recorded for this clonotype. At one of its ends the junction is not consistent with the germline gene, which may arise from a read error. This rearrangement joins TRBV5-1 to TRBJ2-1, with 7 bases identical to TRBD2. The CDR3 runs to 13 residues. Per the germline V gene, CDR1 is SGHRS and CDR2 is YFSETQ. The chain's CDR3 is CASSLAGGNEQFF. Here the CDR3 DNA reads TGTGCCAGCAGCTTAGCGGGCGGGAATGAGCAGTTCTTC.

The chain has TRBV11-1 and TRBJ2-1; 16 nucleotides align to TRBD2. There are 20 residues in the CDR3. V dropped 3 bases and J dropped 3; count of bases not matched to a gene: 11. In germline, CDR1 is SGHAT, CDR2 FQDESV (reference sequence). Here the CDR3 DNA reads TGTGCCAGCAGCTTCACCGGGACTAGCGGGAGGGCTGAGCTCTACAATGAGCAGTTCTTC. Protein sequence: CASSFTGTSGRAELYNEQFF.

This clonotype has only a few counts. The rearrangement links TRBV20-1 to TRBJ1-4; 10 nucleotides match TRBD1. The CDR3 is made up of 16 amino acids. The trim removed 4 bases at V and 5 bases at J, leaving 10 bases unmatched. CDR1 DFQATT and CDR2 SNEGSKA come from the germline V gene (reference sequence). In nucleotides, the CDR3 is TGCAGTGCTACCGGCCGGGAGGGACAGGGGAATGAAAAACTGTTTTTT. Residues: CSATGREGQGNEKLFF.

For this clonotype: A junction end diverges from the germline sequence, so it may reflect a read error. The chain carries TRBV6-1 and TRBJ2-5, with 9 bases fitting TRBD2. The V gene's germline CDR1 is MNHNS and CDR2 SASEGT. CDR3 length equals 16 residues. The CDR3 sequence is CASRRASSGAKETQYF. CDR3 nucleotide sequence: TGCGCCAGCAGGCGCGCCTCTAGCGGGGCCAAAGAGACCCAGTACTTC.